This is a list of T cell receptor beta chains from one sample in a study of blood T cells in healthy people across ages. TCRdb reprocessed the 5' RACE reads via MiXCR and lists one record per CDR3 protein. The sample contains around 990,000 distinct CDR3 sequences, under 30% of which appear only once. This same sample was also part of a study on T cells of mothers and their children.

The source material was blood. The receptor source for this set is a girl aged 2-10 years in good health. CDR3s include the opening cysteine and the closing phenylalanine or tryptophan. Fields, in order: CDR3 DNA, CDR3 protein, clone size, D gene, CDR3 length, J gene, V gene. D genes are given only for firm matches. Size is stated for part of the rows, as once, few or many counts, or as a class when the clone is expanded.

CDR3 DNA: TGTGCCAGCATCAGGGACAGTCACACTGAAGCTTTCTTT
CDR3 protein: CASIRDSHTEAFF
clone size: -
D gene: TRBD1
CDR3 length: 13
J gene: TRBJ1-1
V gene: TRBV7-9

CDR3 DNA: TGTGCCAGCAGACCCGGCCGAGGCGGCTCCTACAATGAGCAGTTCTTC
CDR3 protein: CASRPGRGGSYNEQFF
clone size: -
D gene: -
CDR3 length: 16
J gene: TRBJ2-1
V gene: TRBV6-6

CDR3 DNA: TGTGCCAGCAGCCCCTCCGGGACGGTGAACACTGAAGCTTTCTTT
CDR3 protein: CASSPSGTVNTEAFF
clone size: few
D gene: -
CDR3 length: 15
J gene: TRBJ1-1
V gene: TRBV9

CDR3 DNA: TGTGCCAGCAGCCAAGATCAAGAGTTGAATGAGCAGTTCTTC
CDR3 protein: CASSQDQELNEQFF
clone size: -
D gene: -
CDR3 length: 14
J gene: TRBJ2-1
V gene: TRBV4-2

CDR3 DNA: TGCAGCGTTGAATCCCCGGACAGGGAAACCTACAATGAGCAGTTCTTC
CDR3 protein: CSVESPDRETYNEQFF
clone size: -
D gene: TRBD1
CDR3 length: 16
J gene: TRBJ2-1
V gene: TRBV29-1

CDR3 DNA: TGCAGCGTCGTCCCGTTGGAAAGATCGACTGAAGCTTTCTTT
CDR3 protein: CSVVPLERSTEAFF
clone size: -
D gene: -
CDR3 length: 14
J gene: TRBJ1-1
V gene: TRBV29-1

CDR3 DNA: TGTGCCATCAGTGATTTAAACAGGGAAGCTTTCTTT
CDR3 protein: CAISDLNREAFF
clone size: few
D gene: -
CDR3 length: 12
J gene: TRBJ1-1
V gene: TRBV10-3

CDR3 DNA: TGTGCCGGCAGTTACTCCGAGGCCGAGCAGTACTTC
CDR3 protein: CAGSYSEAEQYF
clone size: few
D gene: -
CDR3 length: 12
J gene: TRBJ2-7
V gene: TRBV6-2/TRBV6-3

CDR3 DNA: TGTGCCAGCAGTCGGAATGGGGATCAGTACTTC
CDR3 protein: CASSRNGDQYF
clone size: -
D gene: -
CDR3 length: 11
J gene: TRBJ2-4
V gene: TRBV7-9

CDR3 DNA: TGCGCCAGCAGCGGCGCCAGGGTTCCAGAGTTAGACTATGGCTACACCTTC
CDR3 protein: CASSGARVPELDYGYTF
clone size: -
D gene: -
CDR3 length: 17
J gene: TRBJ1-2
V gene: TRBV5-1

CDR3 DNA: TGCAGTGCTTGGAGGGGGGAAAAACTGTTTTTT
CDR3 protein: CSAWRGEKLFF
clone size: -
D gene: -
CDR3 length: 11
J gene: TRBJ1-4
V gene: TRBV20-1

CDR3 DNA: TGCAGTGCTAGACCGTGGGGTACCTACGAGCAGTACTTC
CDR3 protein: CSARPWGTYEQYF
clone size: -
D gene: -
CDR3 length: 13
J gene: TRBJ2-7
V gene: TRBV20-1

CDR3 DNA: TGTGCCAGCAGCCCAGTGGGGGGACTTCAGTACTTC
CDR3 protein: CASSPVGGLQYF
clone size: -
D gene: -
CDR3 length: 12
J gene: TRBJ2-4
V gene: TRBV16

CDR3 DNA: TGTGCCACCAGCGGACACACCCAAGAGACCCAGTACTTC
CDR3 protein: CATSGHTQETQYF
clone size: -
D gene: -
CDR3 length: 13
J gene: TRBJ2-5
V gene: TRBV24-1

CDR3 DNA: TGTGCCAGCAGCAGGGGACAGACCATAGCCAAAAACATTCAGTACTTC
CDR3 protein: CASSRGQTIAKNIQYF
clone size: -
D gene: TRBD1
CDR3 length: 16
J gene: TRBJ2-4
V gene: TRBV11-2

CDR3 DNA: TGTGCCAGCAGCACCGGGGCGTATCCCCAAGAGACCCAGTACTTC
CDR3 protein: CASSTGAYPQETQYF
clone size: -
D gene: -
CDR3 length: 15
J gene: TRBJ2-5
V gene: TRBV6-2/TRBV6-3

CDR3 DNA: TGTGCCATCAGGCTAGCGGCTAGCACAGATACGCAGTATTTT
CDR3 protein: CAIRLAASTDTQYF
clone size: -
D gene: TRBD2
CDR3 length: 14
J gene: TRBJ2-3
V gene: TRBV10-3

CDR3 DNA: TGTGCCACCAGTGTTACAATCACATTGGGGTCCACAGATACGCAGTATTTT
CDR3 protein: CATSVTITLGSTDTQYF
clone size: -
D gene: -
CDR3 length: 17
J gene: TRBJ2-3
V gene: TRBV24-1

CDR3 DNA: TGCAGTGCTAGGCGGTCTCTGAACACTGAAGCTTTCTTT
CDR3 protein: CSARRSLNTEAFF
clone size: -
D gene: -
CDR3 length: 13
J gene: TRBJ1-1
V gene: TRBV20-1

CDR3 DNA: TGTGCCAGCAGTCACACAGGGTTGGGGGGAAGATTTACCCAGTACTTC
CDR3 protein: CASSHTGLGGRFTQYF
clone size: -
D gene: -
CDR3 length: 16
J gene: TRBJ2-5
V gene: TRBV6-2/TRBV6-3

CDR3 DNA: TGTGCCACCAGCAGAGATGGGGGACAGCTCGAGGTTGGGAATGGCTACACCTTC
CDR3 protein: CATSRDGGQLEVGNGYTF
clone size: few
D gene: TRBD1
CDR3 length: 18
J gene: TRBJ1-2
V gene: TRBV15

CDR3 DNA: TGTGCCACCAGTTCACCGGCCCCGAATCCTGAAGCTTTCTTT
CDR3 protein: CATSSPAPNPEAFF
clone size: -
D gene: -
CDR3 length: 14
J gene: TRBJ1-1
V gene: TRBV24-1

CDR3 DNA: TGTGCCACCAGCAGAGACGGGGGTTACACCGGGGAGCTGTTTTTT
CDR3 protein: CATSRDGGYTGELFF
clone size: -
D gene: -
CDR3 length: 15
J gene: TRBJ2-2
V gene: TRBV15

CDR3 DNA: TGTGCCAGCAGCCCCACGGTCGGGACCCAGTACTTC
CDR3 protein: CASSPTVGTQYF
clone size: few
D gene: -
CDR3 length: 12
J gene: TRBJ2-5
V gene: TRBV11-2

CDR3 DNA: TGTGCCAGCAGTTACAGGGGGTCCCCACTCTATAATTCACCCCTCCACTTT
CDR3 protein: CASSYRGSPLYNSPLHF
clone size: few
D gene: -
CDR3 length: 17
J gene: TRBJ1-6
V gene: TRBV6-5

CDR3 DNA: TGCGCCAGCAGCCCCTCGACAGGGGGCGTCACTGAAGCTTTCTTT
CDR3 protein: CASSPSTGGVTEAFF
clone size: -
D gene: TRBD1
CDR3 length: 15
J gene: TRBJ1-1
V gene: TRBV5-1

CDR3 DNA: TGTGCCAGCAGCCACCCCTACCCACTCGAGCAGTTCTTC
CDR3 protein: CASSHPYPLEQFF
clone size: -
D gene: -
CDR3 length: 13
J gene: TRBJ2-1
V gene: TRBV2

CDR3 DNA: TGTGCCAGCAGTTTGGAGGGAAGCCAGCCCCAGCATTTT
CDR3 protein: CASSLEGSQPQHF
clone size: -
D gene: -
CDR3 length: 13
J gene: TRBJ1-5
V gene: TRBV28

CDR3 DNA: TGTGCCAGCAGCCCCTCGGGAGGGATAAACATTCAGTACTTC
CDR3 protein: CASSPSGGINIQYF
clone size: -
D gene: TRBD2
CDR3 length: 14
J gene: TRBJ2-4
V gene: TRBV14

CDR3 DNA: TGTGCTAGTGAGGGTAGCGATGCCATTAATGAGCAGTTCTTC
CDR3 protein: CASEGSDAINEQFF
clone size: -
D gene: -
CDR3 length: 14
J gene: TRBJ2-1
V gene: TRBV12-5

CDR3 DNA: TGTGCCAGCAGCCATGACAGCCTCAATGAGCAGTTCTTC
CDR3 protein: CASSHDSLNEQFF
clone size: few
D gene: -
CDR3 length: 13
J gene: TRBJ2-1
V gene: TRBV7-9

CDR3 DNA: TGTGCCAGCAGCACCAGCGGGAGGAACCAAGAGACCCAGTACTTC
CDR3 protein: CASSTSGRNQETQYF
clone size: -
D gene: TRBD2
CDR3 length: 15
J gene: TRBJ2-5
V gene: TRBV12-3/TRBV12-4

CDR3 DNA: TGTGCCAGCAGTTATGATGCGGGGGGGCGATACTTTCAAGAGACCCAGTACTTC
CDR3 protein: CASSYDAGGRYFQETQYF
clone size: -
D gene: TRBD2
CDR3 length: 18
J gene: TRBJ2-5
V gene: TRBV6-5

CDR3 DNA: TGCGCCAGCACCCAAGATCTCCGGGCATCCTACAATGAGCAGTTCTTC
CDR3 protein: CASTQDLRASYNEQFF
clone size: -
D gene: -
CDR3 length: 16
J gene: TRBJ2-1
V gene: TRBV4-3

CDR3 DNA: TGTGCCAGCAGTGTCTCGGGGGAATGGAATGAGCAGTTCTTC
CDR3 protein: CASSVSGEWNEQFF
clone size: few
D gene: -
CDR3 length: 14
J gene: TRBJ2-1
V gene: TRBV6-1

CDR3 DNA: TGCGCCAGCAGCTTGGGTGTGTCAGGGTTCGATGAGCAGTTCTTC
CDR3 protein: CASSLGVSGFDEQFF
clone size: -
D gene: -
CDR3 length: 15
J gene: TRBJ2-1
V gene: TRBV5-1

CDR3 DNA: TGCAGTGCTAGATCCGGGACAGGGGACTTTTACGAGCAGTACTTC
CDR3 protein: CSARSGTGDFYEQYF
clone size: -
D gene: TRBD1
CDR3 length: 15
J gene: TRBJ2-7
V gene: TRBV20-1

CDR3 DNA: TGCAGCGTTGAAGATGGAGAGGGAGACTATGGCTACACCTTC
CDR3 protein: CSVEDGEGDYGYTF
clone size: -
D gene: -
CDR3 length: 14
J gene: TRBJ1-2
V gene: TRBV29-1

CDR3 DNA: TGTGCCAGCAGCTTAAGACAAAGCTATAATTCACCCCTCCACTTT
CDR3 protein: CASSLRQSYNSPLHF
clone size: -
D gene: -
CDR3 length: 15
J gene: TRBJ1-6
V gene: TRBV11-2

CDR3 DNA: TGTGCCGCTTCGCAGGTTAACACTGAAGCTTTCTTT
CDR3 protein: CAASQVNTEAFF
clone size: -
D gene: -
CDR3 length: 12
J gene: TRBJ1-1
V gene: TRBV19

CDR3 DNA: TGTGCCAGCAGCGCAGACGGCCCGGGGGAGCAGTACTTC
CDR3 protein: CASSADGPGEQYF
clone size: few
D gene: -
CDR3 length: 13
J gene: TRBJ2-7
V gene: TRBV7-3

CDR3 DNA: TGTGCCAGCAGCGACATCCATATGAACACTGAAGCTTTCTTT
CDR3 protein: CASSDIHMNTEAFF
clone size: -
D gene: -
CDR3 length: 14
J gene: TRBJ1-1
V gene: TRBV13

CDR3 DNA: TGTGCCAGCACTAAAACAGATACGCAGTATTTT
CDR3 protein: CASTKTDTQYF
clone size: -
D gene: -
CDR3 length: 11
J gene: TRBJ2-3
V gene: TRBV12-3/TRBV12-4

CDR3 DNA: TGCAGCGTGGGAGTACTATCCTACAATGAGCAGTTCTTC
CDR3 protein: CSVGVLSYNEQFF
clone size: few
D gene: -
CDR3 length: 13
J gene: TRBJ2-1
V gene: TRBV29-1

CDR3 DNA: TGCAGCGTTGACCACAGGGGTAATGAGCAGTTCTTC
CDR3 protein: CSVDHRGNEQFF
clone size: -
D gene: TRBD1
CDR3 length: 12
J gene: TRBJ2-1
V gene: TRBV29-1

CDR3 DNA: TGCGCCAGCAGCGTGGTCCAAAGCTCCACAGATACGCAGTATTTT
CDR3 protein: CASSVVQSSTDTQYF
clone size: -
D gene: -
CDR3 length: 15
J gene: TRBJ2-3
V gene: TRBV5-1

CDR3 DNA: TGTGCCAGCAGACCTACAGGCCCCTGGAACACTGAAGCTTTCTTT
CDR3 protein: CASRPTGPWNTEAFF
clone size: few
D gene: -
CDR3 length: 15
J gene: TRBJ1-1
V gene: TRBV3-1